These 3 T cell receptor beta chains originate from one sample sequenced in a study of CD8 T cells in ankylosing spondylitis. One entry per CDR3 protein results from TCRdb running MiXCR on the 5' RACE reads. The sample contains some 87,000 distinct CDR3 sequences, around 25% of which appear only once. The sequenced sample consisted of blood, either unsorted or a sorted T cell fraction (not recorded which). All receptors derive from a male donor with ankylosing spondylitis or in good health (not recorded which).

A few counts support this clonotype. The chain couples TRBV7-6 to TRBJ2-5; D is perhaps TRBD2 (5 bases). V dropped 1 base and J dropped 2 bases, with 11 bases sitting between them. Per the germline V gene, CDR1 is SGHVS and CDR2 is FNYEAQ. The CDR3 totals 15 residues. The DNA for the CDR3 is TGTGCCAGCAGCTTAGGCACGGGGAGACAAGAGACCCAGTACTTC. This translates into CASSLGTGRQETQYF.

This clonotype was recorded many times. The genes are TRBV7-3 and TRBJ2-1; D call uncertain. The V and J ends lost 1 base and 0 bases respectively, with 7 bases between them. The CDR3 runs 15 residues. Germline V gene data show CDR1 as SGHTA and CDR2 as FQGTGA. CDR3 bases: TGTGCCAGCAGCTTAAACCCATTCTCCTACAATGAGCAGTTCTTC. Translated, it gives CASSLNPFSYNEQFF.

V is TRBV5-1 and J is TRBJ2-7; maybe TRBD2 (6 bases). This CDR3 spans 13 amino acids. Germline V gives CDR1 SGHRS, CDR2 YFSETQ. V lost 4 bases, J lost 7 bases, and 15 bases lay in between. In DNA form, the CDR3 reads TGCGCCAGCAGCCAGAGATCAGGAGGGGAGCAGTACGTC. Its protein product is CASSQRSGGEQYV.